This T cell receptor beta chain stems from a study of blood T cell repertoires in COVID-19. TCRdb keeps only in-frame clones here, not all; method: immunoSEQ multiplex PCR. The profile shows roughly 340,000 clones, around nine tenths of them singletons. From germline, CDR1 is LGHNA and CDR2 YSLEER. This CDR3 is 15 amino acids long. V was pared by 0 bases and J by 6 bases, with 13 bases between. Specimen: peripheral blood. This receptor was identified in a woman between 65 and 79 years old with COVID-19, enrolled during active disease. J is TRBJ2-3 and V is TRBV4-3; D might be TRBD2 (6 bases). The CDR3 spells CASSQEGLSRDTQYF. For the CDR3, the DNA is TGCGCCAGCAGCCAAGAAGGACTATCCCGTGATACGCAGTATTTT.